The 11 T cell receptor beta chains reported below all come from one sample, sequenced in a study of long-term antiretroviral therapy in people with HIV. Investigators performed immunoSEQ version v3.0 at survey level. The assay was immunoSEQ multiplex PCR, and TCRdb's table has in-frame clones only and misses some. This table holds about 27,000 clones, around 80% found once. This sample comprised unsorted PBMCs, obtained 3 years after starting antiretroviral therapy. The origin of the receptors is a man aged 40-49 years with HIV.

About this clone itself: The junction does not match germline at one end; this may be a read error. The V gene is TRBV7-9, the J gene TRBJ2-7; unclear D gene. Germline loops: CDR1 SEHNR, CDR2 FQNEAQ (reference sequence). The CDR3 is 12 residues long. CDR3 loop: CATSPAAYEQYF. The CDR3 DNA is TGTGCCACCAGCCCGGCAGCCTACGAGCAGTACTTC.

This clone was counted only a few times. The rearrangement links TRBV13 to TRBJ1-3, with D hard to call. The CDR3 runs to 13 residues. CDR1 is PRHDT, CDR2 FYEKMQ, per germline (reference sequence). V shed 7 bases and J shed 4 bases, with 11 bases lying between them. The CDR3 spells CASTLTKGNTIYF. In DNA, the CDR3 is TGTGCCAGCACCCTGACCAAAGGAAACACCATATATTTT.

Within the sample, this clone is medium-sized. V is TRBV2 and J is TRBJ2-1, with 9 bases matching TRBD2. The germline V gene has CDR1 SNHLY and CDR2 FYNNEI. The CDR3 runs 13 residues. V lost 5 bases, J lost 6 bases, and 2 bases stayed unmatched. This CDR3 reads CASSLAGANEQFF. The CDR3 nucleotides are TGTGCCAGCAGTTTAGCGGGGGCCAATGAGCAGTTCTTC. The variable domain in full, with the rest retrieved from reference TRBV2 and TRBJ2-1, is EPEVTQTPSHQVTQMGQEVILRCVPISNHLYFYWYRQILGQKVEFLVSFYNNEISEKSEIFDDQFSVERPDGSNFTLKIRSTKLEDSAMYFCASSLAGANEQFFGPGTRLTVL.

The CDR3 spells CASSLGQGPLYGYTF. The DNA of the CDR3 is TGTGCCAGCAGCCTGGGACAGGGGCCACTATATGGCTACACCTTC. V is TRBV7-9 and J is TRBJ1-2; 10 bases line up with TRBD1. J gave up 5 bases and V 5 bases, and 8 bases lay outside the gene matches. The CDR3 contains 15 residues. Germline CDR1 is SEHNR and CDR2 is FQNEAQ (reference sequence).

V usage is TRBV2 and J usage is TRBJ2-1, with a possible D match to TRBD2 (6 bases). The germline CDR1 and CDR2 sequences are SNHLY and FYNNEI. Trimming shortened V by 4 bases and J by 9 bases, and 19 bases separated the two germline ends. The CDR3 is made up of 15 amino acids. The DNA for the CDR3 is TGTGCCAGCAGTGGGACCCCTACGCGGGAAAGTGAGCAGTTCTTC. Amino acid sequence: CASSGTPTRESEQFF. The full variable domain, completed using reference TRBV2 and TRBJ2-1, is EPEVTQTPSHQVTQMGQEVILRCVPISNHLYFYWYRQILGQKVEFLVSFYNNEISEKSEIFDDQFSVERPDGSNFTLKIRSTKLEDSAMYFCASSGTPTRESEQFFGPGTRLTVL.

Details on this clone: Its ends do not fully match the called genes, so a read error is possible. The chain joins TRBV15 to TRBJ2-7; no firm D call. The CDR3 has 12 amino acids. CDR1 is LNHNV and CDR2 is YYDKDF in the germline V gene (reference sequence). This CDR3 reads CATSRDYSLRRF. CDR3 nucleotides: TGTGCCACCAGCAGAGACTACAGTTTGCGACGCTTC.

The CDR3 loop reads CASSYFPGRTEAFF. CDR3 nucleotides: TGTGCCAGCAGTTACTTTCCAGGGAGAACTGAAGCTTTCTTT. The chain links TRBV6-5 to TRBJ1-1; possible D gene TRBD1, 5 bases. The V and J ends lost 1 base and 5 bases respectively, with 11 bases between them. There are 14 residues in the CDR3. Germline V gene data show CDR1 as MNHEY and CDR2 as SVGAGI.

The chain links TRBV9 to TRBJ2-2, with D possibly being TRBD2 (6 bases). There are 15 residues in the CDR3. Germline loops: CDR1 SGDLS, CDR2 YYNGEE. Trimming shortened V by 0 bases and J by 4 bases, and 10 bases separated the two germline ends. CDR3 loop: CASSVELEGTGELFF. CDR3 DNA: TGTGCCAGCAGCGTAGAACTGGAGGGCACCGGGGAGCTGTTTTTT. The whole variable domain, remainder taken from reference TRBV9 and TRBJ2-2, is DSGVTQTPKHLITATGQRVTLRCSPRSGDLSVYWYQQSLDQGLQFLIQYYNGEERAKGNILERFSAQQFPDLHSELNLSSLELGDSALYFCASSVELEGTGELFFGEGSRLTVL.

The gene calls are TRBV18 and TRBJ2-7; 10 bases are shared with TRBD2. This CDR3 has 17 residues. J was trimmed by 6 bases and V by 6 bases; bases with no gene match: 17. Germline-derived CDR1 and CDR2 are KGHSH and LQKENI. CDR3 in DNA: TGTGCCAGCTCGACTCTAGCGGGAGCATTAGTGGGTCTCGAGCAGTACTTC. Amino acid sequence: CASSTLAGALVGLEQYF.

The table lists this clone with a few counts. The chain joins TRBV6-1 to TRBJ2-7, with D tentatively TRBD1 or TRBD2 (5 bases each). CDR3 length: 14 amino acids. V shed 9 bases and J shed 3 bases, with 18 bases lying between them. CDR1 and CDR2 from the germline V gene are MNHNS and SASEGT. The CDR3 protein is CASNPIGAFYEQYF. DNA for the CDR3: TGTGCCAGTAACCCGATCGGGGCCTTCTACGAGCAGTACTTC.

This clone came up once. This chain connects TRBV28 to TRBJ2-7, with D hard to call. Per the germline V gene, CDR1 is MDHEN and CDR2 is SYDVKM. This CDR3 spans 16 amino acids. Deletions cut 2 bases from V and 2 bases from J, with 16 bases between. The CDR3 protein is CASSLRARQLTYEQYF. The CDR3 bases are TGTGCCAGCAGTTTACGGGCTCGCCAACTTACCTACGAGCAGTACTTC.